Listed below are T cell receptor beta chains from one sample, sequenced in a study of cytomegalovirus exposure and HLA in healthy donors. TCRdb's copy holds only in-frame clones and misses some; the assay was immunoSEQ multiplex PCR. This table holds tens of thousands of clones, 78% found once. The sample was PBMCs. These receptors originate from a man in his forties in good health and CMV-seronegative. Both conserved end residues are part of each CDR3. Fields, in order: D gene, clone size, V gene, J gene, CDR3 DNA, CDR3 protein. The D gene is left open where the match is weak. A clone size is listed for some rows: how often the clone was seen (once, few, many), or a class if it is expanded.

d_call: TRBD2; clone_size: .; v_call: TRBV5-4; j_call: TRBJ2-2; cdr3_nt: TGTGCCAGCAGCTTGAGTAGCGGGGGGGCTGGAGGGGAGCTGTTTTTT; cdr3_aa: CASSLSSGGAGGELFF
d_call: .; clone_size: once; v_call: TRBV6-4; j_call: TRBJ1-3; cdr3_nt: TGTGCCAGCAGAACTACAGGCACCATATATTTT; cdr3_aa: CASRTTGTIYF
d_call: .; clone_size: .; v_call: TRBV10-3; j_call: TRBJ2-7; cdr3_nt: TGTGCCACAGGGAATACTCACTACGAGCAGTACTTC; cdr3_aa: CATGNTHYEQYF
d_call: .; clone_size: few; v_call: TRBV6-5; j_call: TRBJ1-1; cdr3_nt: TGTGCCAGCAGTTACTCACAGAACACTGAAGCTTTCTTT; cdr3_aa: CASSYSQNTEAFF
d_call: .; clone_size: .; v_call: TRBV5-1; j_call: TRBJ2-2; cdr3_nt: TGCGCCAGCAGGCTGCAGGGGGGATACACCGGGGAGCTGTTTTTT; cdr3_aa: CASRLQGGYTGELFF
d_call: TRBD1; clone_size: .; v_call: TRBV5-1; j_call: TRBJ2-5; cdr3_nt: TGCGCCAGCAGCTCGTACATGGCAGTGGGACAGTCGTACCAAGAGACCCAGTACTTC; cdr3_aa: CASSSYMAVGQSYQETQYF
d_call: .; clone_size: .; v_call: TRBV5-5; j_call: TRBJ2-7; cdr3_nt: TGTGCCAGCAGCTTCCAGGGCGGCCCCTACGAGCAGTACTTC; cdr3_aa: CASSFQGGPYEQYF
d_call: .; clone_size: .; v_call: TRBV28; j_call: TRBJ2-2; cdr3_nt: TGTGCCAGCAGCTGGGGAGCGTACACCGGGGAGCTGTTTTTT; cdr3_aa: CASSWGAYTGELFF
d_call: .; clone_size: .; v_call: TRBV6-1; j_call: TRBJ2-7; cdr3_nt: TGTGCCAGCAGTGAATTTGGGGCAGACTCCTTC; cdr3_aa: CASSEFGADSF
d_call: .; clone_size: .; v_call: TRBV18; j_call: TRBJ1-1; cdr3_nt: TGTGCCAGCTCACCACCCCCATTCGGAGGCAGTAACACTGAAGCTTTCTTT; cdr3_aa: CASSPPPFGGSNTEAFF
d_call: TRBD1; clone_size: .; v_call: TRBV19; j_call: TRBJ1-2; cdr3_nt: TGTGCCAGTACTCGGACAGGATCGGATGGCTACACCTTC; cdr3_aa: CASTRTGSDGYTF
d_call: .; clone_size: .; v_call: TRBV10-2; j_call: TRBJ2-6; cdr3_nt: TGCGCCAGCAGGCCAACAGGGACTGGGGCCAACGTCCTGACTTTC; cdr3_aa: CASRPTGTGANVLTF
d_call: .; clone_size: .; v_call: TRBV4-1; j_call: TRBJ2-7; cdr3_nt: TGCGCCAGCAGCCAAGAATGGGAGACTGGCACCTACGAGCAGTACTTC; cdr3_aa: CASSQEWETGTYEQYF
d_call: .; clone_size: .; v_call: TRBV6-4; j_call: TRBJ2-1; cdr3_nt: TGTGCCAAGCGCACCGGTGTCAGCTCCTACAATGAGCAGTTCTTC; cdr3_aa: CAKRTGVSSYNEQFF
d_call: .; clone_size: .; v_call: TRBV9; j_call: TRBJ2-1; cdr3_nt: TGTGCCAGCAGCGTAGACGGGAGTCCTCCTTACAATGAGCAGTTCTTC; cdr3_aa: CASSVDGSPPYNEQFF
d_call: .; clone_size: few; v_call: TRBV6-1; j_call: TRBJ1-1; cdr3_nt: TGTGCCAGCAGGACAGCGAACACTGAAGCTTTCTTT; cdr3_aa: CASRTANTEAFF
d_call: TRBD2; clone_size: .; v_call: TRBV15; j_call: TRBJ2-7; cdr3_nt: TGTGCCACCAGCAGAGAGAGTCAAGCGGGAGCCCTCTACGAGCAGTACTTC; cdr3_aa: CATSRESQAGALYEQYF
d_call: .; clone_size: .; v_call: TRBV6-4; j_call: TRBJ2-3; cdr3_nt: TGTGCCAGCAGTGAGTCCCCGGGCGCAGGGGCCTCACGGACAGATACGCAGTATTTT; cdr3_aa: CASSESPGAGASRTDTQYF
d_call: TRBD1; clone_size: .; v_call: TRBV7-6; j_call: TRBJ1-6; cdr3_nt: TGTGCCAGCAGCGCAAGACAGGGCGATAATTCACCCCTCCACTTT; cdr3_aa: CASSARQGDNSPLHF
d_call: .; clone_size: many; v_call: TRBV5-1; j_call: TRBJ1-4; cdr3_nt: TGCGCCAGCAGCCACGATAACCAACCAGCGGGGGGACTGTTTTTT; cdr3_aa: CASSHDNQPAGGLFF
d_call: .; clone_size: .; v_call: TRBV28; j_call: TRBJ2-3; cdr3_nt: TGTGCCAGCAGTTTAAGACAGGGAGGTGGAGATACGCAGTATTTT; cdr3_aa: CASSLRQGGGDTQYF
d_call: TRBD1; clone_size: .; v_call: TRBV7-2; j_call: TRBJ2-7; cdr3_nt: TGTGCCAGCAGCTTAGTGGGCGGGACAGGGTTCTACGAGCAGTACTTC; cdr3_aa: CASSLVGGTGFYEQYF
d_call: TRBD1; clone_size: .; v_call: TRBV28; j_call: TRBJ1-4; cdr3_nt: TGTGCCAGCAGTTCCGGACAGGGTATTGAAAAACTGTTTTTT; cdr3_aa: CASSSGQGIEKLFF
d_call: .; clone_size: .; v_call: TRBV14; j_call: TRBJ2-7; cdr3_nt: TGTGCCAGCAGCCTAAGACAGGTAGCCTACGAGCAGTACTTC; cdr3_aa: CASSLRQVAYEQYF
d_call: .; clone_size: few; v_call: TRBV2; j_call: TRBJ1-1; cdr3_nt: TGTGCCAGCACCAACGGGGGAGGGAACACTGAAGCTTTCTTT; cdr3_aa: CASTNGGGNTEAFF
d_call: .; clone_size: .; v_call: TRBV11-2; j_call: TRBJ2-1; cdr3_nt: TGTGCCAGCAGCCCAAGGAGGGGCGGGCGCAATGAGCAGTTCTTC; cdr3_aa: CASSPRRGGRNEQFF
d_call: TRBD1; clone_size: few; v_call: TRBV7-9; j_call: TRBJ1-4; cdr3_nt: TGTGCCAGCAGCCCCAGACAGGGGATAGCTAATGAAAAACTGTTTTTT; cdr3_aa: CASSPRQGIANEKLFF
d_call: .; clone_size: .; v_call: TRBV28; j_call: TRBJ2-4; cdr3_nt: TGTGCCAGCGGTGGGCAGGGGCTTGTCAAAAACATTCAGTACTTC; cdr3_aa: CASGGQGLVKNIQYF
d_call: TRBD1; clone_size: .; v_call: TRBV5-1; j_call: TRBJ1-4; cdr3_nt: TGCGCCAGCAGCACAGGGGAAACTAATGAAAAACTGTTTTTT; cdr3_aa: CASSTGETNEKLFF
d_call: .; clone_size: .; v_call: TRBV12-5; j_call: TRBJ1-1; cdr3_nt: TGTGCTAGTGGTCCCTCGGGGGGTATGAACACTGAAGCTTTCTTT; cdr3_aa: CASGPSGGMNTEAFF
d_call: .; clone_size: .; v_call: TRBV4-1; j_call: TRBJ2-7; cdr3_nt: TGCGCCAGCAGCCAAGATCAAGGCCAGGGGAGCTACGAGCAGTACTTC; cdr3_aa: CASSQDQGQGSYEQYF
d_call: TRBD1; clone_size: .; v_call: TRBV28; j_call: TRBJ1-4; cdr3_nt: TGTGCCAGCAGAAATACAGGGGGCGTCGGGGGTGAAAAACTGTTTTTT; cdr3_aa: CASRNTGGVGGEKLFF
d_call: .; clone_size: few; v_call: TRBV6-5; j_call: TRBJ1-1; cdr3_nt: TGTGCCAGCAGCCAGGGGTTGGGGGACACTGAAGCTTTCTTT; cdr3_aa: CASSQGLGDTEAFF
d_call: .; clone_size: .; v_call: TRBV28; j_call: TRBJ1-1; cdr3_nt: TGTGCCAGCAGTTTGGGGCTCCCTAACACTGAAGCTTTCTTT; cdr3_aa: CASSLGLPNTEAFF
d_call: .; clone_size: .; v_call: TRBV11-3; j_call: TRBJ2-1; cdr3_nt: TGTGCCAGCAGCTCCGGACTGGGTGAGCAGTTCTTC; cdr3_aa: CASSSGLGEQFF
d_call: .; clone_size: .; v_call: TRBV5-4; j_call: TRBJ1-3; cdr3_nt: TGTGCCAGCAGCTTGGCAGGGGCAAACACCATATATTTT; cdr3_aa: CASSLAGANTIYF
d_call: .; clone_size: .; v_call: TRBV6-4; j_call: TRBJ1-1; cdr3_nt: TGTGCCAGCGCCATACAGGAGAACACTGAAGCTTTCTTT; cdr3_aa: CASAIQENTEAFF
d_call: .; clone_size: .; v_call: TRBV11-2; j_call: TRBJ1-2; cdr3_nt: TGTGCCAGCAGCCTACCGACAGAGCACTATGGTTACACCTTC; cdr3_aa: CASSLPTEHYGYTF
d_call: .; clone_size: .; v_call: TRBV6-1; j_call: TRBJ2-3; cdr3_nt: TGTGCCAGCCGAAGTTTGAGTACGCAGTATTTT; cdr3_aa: CASRSLSTQYF
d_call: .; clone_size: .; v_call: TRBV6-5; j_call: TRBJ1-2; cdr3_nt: TGTGCCAGCAGTAAACAGGGTTACTATGGCTACACCTTC; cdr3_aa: CASSKQGYYGYTF
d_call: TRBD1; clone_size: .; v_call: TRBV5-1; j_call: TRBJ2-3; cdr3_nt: TGCGCCAGCAGCACAGGGGCGGTCACAGATACGCAGTATTTT; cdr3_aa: CASSTGAVTDTQYF
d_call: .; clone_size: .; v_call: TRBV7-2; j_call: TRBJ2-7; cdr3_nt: TGTGCCGGCAGCTTAGTCCAGCGACCCTACGAGCAGTACTTC; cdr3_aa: CAGSLVQRPYEQYF
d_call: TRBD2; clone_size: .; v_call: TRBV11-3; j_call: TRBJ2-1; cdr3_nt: TGTGCCAGCAGCTTACTAGCGGGTAGCTACAATGAGCAGTTCTTC; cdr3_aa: CASSLLAGSYNEQFF
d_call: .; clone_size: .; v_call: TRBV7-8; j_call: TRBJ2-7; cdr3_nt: TGTGCCAGCAGCCTCCCGGGGGCAGGGGGCTACGAGCAGTACTTC; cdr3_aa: CASSLPGAGGYEQYF
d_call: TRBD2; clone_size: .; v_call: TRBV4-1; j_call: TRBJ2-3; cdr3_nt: TGCGCCAGCAGCCAAGGGGATTGGACCGAGATAGCGGGAGTTGGCACAGATACGCAGTATTTT; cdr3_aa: CASSQGDWTEIAGVGTDTQYF